The rows below give T cell receptor beta chains drawn from one sample of a study of cytomegalovirus exposure and HLA in healthy donors. Only in-frame clones appear in the TCRdb table, and some are missing; sequencing was by immunoSEQ multiplex PCR. The sample carries about 130,000 clones, roughly 85% recorded once. The sample consisted of PBMCs. These receptors were obtained from a man between 18 and 29 years old in good health and CMV-seropositive. Each CDR3 is given with its conserved first and last residue. The D gene is left open where the match is weak. Size is omitted from some rows. Given values are once, few, many or a class for expanded clones.

size,V,J,D,CDR3,DNA
.,TRBV18,TRBJ1-1,.,CASSPVQAEVNTEAFF,TGTGCCAGCTCACCCGTACAGGCCGAAGTGAACACTGAAGCTTTCTTT
.,TRBV27,TRBJ1-6,TRBD1,CATRTGASSPLHF,TGTGCCACAAGGACAGGGGCTAGCTCACCCCTCCACTTT
.,TRBV4-2,TRBJ1-1,.,CASSQGVLEDTEAFF,TGTGCCAGCAGCCAAGGGGTCCTTGAGGACACTGAAGCTTTCTTT
.,TRBV30,TRBJ1-1,.,CAWSVSTVNTEAFF,TGTGCCTGGAGTGTAAGCACGGTGAACACTGAAGCTTTCTTT
.,TRBV5-8,TRBJ2-5,.,CASGTGTSEETQYF,TGTGCCAGCGGAACAGGGACGAGTGAAGAGACCCAGTACTTC
.,TRBV28,TRBJ2-7,.,CASSSPQGASYEQYF,TGTGCCAGCAGTTCCCCACAGGGAGCCAGCTACGAGCAGTACTTC
.,TRBV14,TRBJ1-2,TRBD1,CASSQDRGQGAYYGYTF,TGTGCCAGCAGCCAAGATAGAGGACAGGGGGCGTACTATGGCTACACCTTC
.,TRBV28,TRBJ1-1,.,CASSFGVEAFF,TGTGCCAGCAGTTTCGGGGTTGAAGCTTTCTTT
few,TRBV19,TRBJ2-7,TRBD1,CASSSTGSGNEQYF,TGTGCCAGTAGTTCGACAGGGAGCGGTAACGAGCAGTACTTC
.,TRBV13,TRBJ2-2,.,CASSYPPGGGSNTGELFF,TGTGCCAGCAGCTACCCCCCGGGCGGAGGATCGAACACCGGGGAGCTGTTTTTT
.,TRBV9,TRBJ1-1,.,CASSPRGIGLNTEAFF,TGTGCCAGCAGCCCCCGGGGGATTGGCTTGAACACTGAAGCTTTCTTT
.,TRBV27,TRBJ1-4,.,CASSLPDSEKLFF,TGTGCCAGCAGTTTACCGGACAGTGAAAAACTGTTTTTT
.,TRBV5-4,TRBJ1-5,.,CASSLGGTGNQPQHF,TGTGCCAGCAGCTTAGGGGGAACGGGCAATCAGCCCCAGCATTTT
.,TRBV20-1,TRBJ2-3,.,CSARHLDTQYF,TGCAGTGCTAGACACTTAGATACGCAGTATTTT
.,TRBV10-3,TRBJ2-5,TRBD2,CAISDLAGGQETQYF,TGTGCCATCAGTGACCTAGCGGGGGGACAAGAGACCCAGTACTTC
.,TRBV4-1,TRBJ1-5,TRBD1,CASSQNPGQYNQPQHF,TGCGCCAGCAGCCAAAACCCGGGACAGTATAATCAGCCCCAGCATTTT
.,TRBV19,TRBJ1-1,TRBD1,CASNDRVNTEAFF,TGTGCCAGTAATGACAGGGTGAACACTGAAGCTTTCTTT
.,TRBV10-1,TRBJ1-2,.,CASSESEDYGYTF,TGCGCCAGCAGTGAGTCGGAGGACTATGGCTACACCTTC
.,TRBV4-2,TRBJ2-1,TRBD2,CASSQDQAGLSYNEQFF,TGTGCCAGCAGCCAAGATCAAGCGGGGCTCTCCTACAATGAGCAGTTCTTC
.,TRBV2,TRBJ2-7,.,CASSEAPTDLEQYF,TGTGCCAGCAGTGAAGCGCCTACAGATCTCGAGCAGTACTTC
few,TRBV5-1,TRBJ1-3,TRBD1,CASSGGSTGTGNTIYF,TGCGCCAGCAGCGGGGGGTCGACAGGGACTGGAAACACCATATATTTT
.,TRBV19,TRBJ1-5,.,CASSADRNQPQHF,TGTGCCAGTAGTGCCGACAGGAATCAGCCCCAGCATTTT
.,TRBV29-1,TRBJ2-7,.,CSVEVQTYEQYF,TGCAGCGTTGAGGTACAGACCTACGAGCAGTACTTC
.,TRBV10-3,TRBJ2-3,TRBD1,CAISEGTGDQTDTQYF,TGTGCCATCAGTGAGGGGACAGGGGATCAGACAGATACGCAGTATTTT
.,TRBV7-8,TRBJ1-1,.,CASSPWEEGSLTEAFF,TGTGCCAGCAGCCCCTGGGAGGAGGGGAGTTTAACTGAAGCTTTCTTT
.,TRBV10-2,TRBJ1-5,.,CASSAGYESQPQHF,TGCGCCAGCAGTGCAGGGTACGAAAGTCAGCCCCAGCATTTT
.,TRBV5-1,TRBJ2-5,TRBD2,CASSAGGAWETQYF,TGCGCCAGCAGCGCCGGGGGGGCCTGGGAGACCCAGTACTTC
.,TRBV7-9,TRBJ1-4,.,CASSLGRAGNEKLFF,TGTGCCAGCAGCTTAGGGAGGGCAGGGAATGAAAAACTGTTTTTT
.,TRBV14,TRBJ1-1,.,CASSLGGVNTEAFF,TGTGCCAGCAGCCTCGGCGGAGTTAACACTGAAGCTTTCTTT
.,TRBV6-6,TRBJ2-5,TRBD2,CASSYSAGGQETQYF,TGTGCCAGCAGTTACTCTGCGGGGGGGCAAGAGACCCAGTACTTC
.,TRBV15,TRBJ2-1,.,CATSRDPRFSYNEQFF,TGTGCCACCAGCAGAGATCCCCGGTTCTCCTACAATGAGCAGTTCTTC
.,TRBV19,TRBJ1-4,.,CATSPDRTTNEKLFF,TGTGCCACCTCCCCCGACAGGACAACTAATGAAAAACTGTTTTTT
.,TRBV27,TRBJ2-3,TRBD1,CASSFGTAPTDTQYF,TGTGCCAGCAGTTTCGGGACAGCACCCACAGATACGCAGTATTTT
once,TRBV5-6,TRBJ2-3,.,CASSETGRTDTQYF,TGTGCCAGCAGCGAAACAGGGCGGACAGATACGCAGTATTTT
few,TRBV28,TRBJ2-7,.,CASSWEDSYEQYF,TGTGCCAGCAGTTGGGAGGACTCCTACGAGCAGTACTTC
few,TRBV28,TRBJ2-1,.,CASILASGHEQFF,TGTGCCAGCATATTAGCCTCAGGGCATGAGCAGTTCTTC
.,TRBV4-2,TRBJ2-1,.,CASSQERGAAYNEQFF,TGTGCCAGCAGCCAAGAACGGGGGGCCGCCTACAATGAGCAGTTCTTC
once,TRBV6-5,TRBJ1-5,.,CASSVGGGPQHF,TGTGCCAGCAGCGTCGGGGGGGGGCCCCAGCATTTT
few,TRBV13,TRBJ1-4,.,CASSLAERGNEKLFF,TGTGCCAGCAGCTTAGCGGAGAGGGGGAATGAAAAACTGTTTTTT
.,TRBV7-9,TRBJ2-3,.,CASSLYENADTQYF,TGTGCCAGCAGCTTATATGAGAACGCAGATACGCAGTATTTT
.,TRBV6-5,TRBJ2-5,.,CASNPLGQEETQYF,TGTGCCAGCAACCCCCTGGGGCAGGAAGAGACCCAGTACTTC
.,TRBV7-2,TRBJ2-3,.,CASTPGSSTDTQYF,TGTGCCAGTACTCCAGGGTCTAGCACAGATACGCAGTATTTT
.,TRBV4-1,TRBJ1-5,.,CASSQQGQGNQPQHF,TGCGCCAGCAGCCAACAGGGGCAAGGCAATCAGCCCCAGCATTTT
.,TRBV11-3,TRBJ2-1,TRBD1,CASSVATGAYNEQFF,TGTGCCAGCAGCGTAGCGACAGGGGCCTACAATGAGCAGTTCTTC
once,TRBV19,TRBJ1-5,.,CATRGGAPVSNQPQHF,TGTGCCACCCGGGGGGGGGCTCCGGTTAGCAATCAGCCCCAGCATTTT
.,TRBV13,TRBJ2-1,TRBD2,CATWGPSGGAGEQFF,TGTGCCACTTGGGGTCCTAGCGGGGGGGCCGGTGAGCAGTTCTTC
.,TRBV2,TRBJ2-6,TRBD2,CASRALAGVPSGANVLTF,TGTGCCAGCAGGGCACTAGCGGGGGTCCCCTCTGGGGCCAACGTCCTGACTTTC
.,TRBV19,TRBJ2-3,TRBD2,CASIKAASGGGDTQYF,TGTGCCAGTATTAAAGCGGCTAGCGGGGGAGGAGATACGCAGTATTTT
.,TRBV5-4,TRBJ1-1,TRBD1,CASSLDRDYTEAFF,TGTGCCAGCAGCCTGGACAGGGATTACACTGAAGCTTTCTTT
many,TRBV10-3,TRBJ2-1,TRBD2,CATGGSGEQFF,TGTGCCACCGGGGGGTCAGGTGAGCAGTTCTTC
.,TRBV4-1,TRBJ2-3,.,CASRQGPLVPTSTDTQYF,TGCGCCAGCAGGCAAGGCCCCCTCGTTCCGACTAGCACAGATACGCAGTATTTT
.,TRBV5-1,TRBJ1-4,.,CASSLLYRQALNEKLFF,TGCGCCAGCAGCTTATTATACAGACAGGCTCTTAATGAAAAACTGTTTTTT
.,TRBV13,TRBJ2-5,TRBD2,CASSPGLGETQYF,TGTGCCAGCAGCCCGGGACTAGGGGAGACCCAGTACTTC
.,TRBV28,TRBJ1-4,.,CASSFRRGGGKLFF,TGTGCCAGCAGTTTCCGTAGGGGCGGTGGAAAACTGTTTTTT
.,TRBV7-9,TRBJ1-1,.,CASSQSYTEAFF,TGTGCCAGCAGCCAAAGCTACACTGAAGCTTTCTTT
.,TRBV11-3,TRBJ1-5,.,CASSWLIQNQPQHF,TGTGCCAGCAGCTGGTTGATACAGAATCAGCCCCAGCATTTT
.,TRBV6-5,TRBJ2-7,.,CASRRSGSYEQYF,TGTGCCAGCAGACGTAGCGGTTCCTACGAGCAGTACTTC
.,TRBV30,TRBJ1-5,.,CAWSGTGWNQPQHF,TGTGCCTGGAGTGGAACAGGGTGGAATCAGCCCCAGCATTTT
.,TRBV6-6,TRBJ1-1,TRBD1,CASSRQGMNTEAFF,TGTGCCAGCAGTCGACAGGGAATGAACACTGAAGCTTTCTTT
few,TRBV11-3,TRBJ2-3,TRBD2,CASSGGTTFPDTQYF,TGTGCCAGCAGCGGGGGGACTACCTTTCCAGATACGCAGTATTTT